The 3 T cell receptor beta chains below were found in one sample sequenced in a study of blood T cell repertoires in COVID-19. Assay: immunoSEQ multiplex PCR; the TCRdb copy retains only in-frame clones and omits some. The sample gives 260,000 or so clones, around 88% of which show up once; more than 0.95% is in the top ten. The sample comprised PBMCs or T cells enriched from blood (not recorded which). Receptors were obtained from a woman between 40 and 50 years old with acute COVID-19.

This chain joins TRBV2 and TRBJ2-1; a weak D match, TRBD2 (5 bases). Germline CDR1 SNHLY, CDR2 FYNNEI. The CDR3 covers 15 residues. Trimming took off 0 bases at V and 4 bases at J, with 10 bases between the two ends. The CDR3 loop reads CASSEAGPGYNEQFF. CDR3 bases: TGTGCCAGCAGTGAAGCGGGTCCGGGGTACAATGAGCAGTTCTTC.

This clone was seen a few times. V and J are TRBV28 and TRBJ1-2, with D perhaps TRBD1 (6 bases). Germline-derived CDR1 and CDR2 are MDHEN and SYDVKM. Between the trimmed V and J ends, which lost 1 base and 3 bases, there was a span of 9 bases. This CDR3 region has 14 residues. For the CDR3, the DNA is TGTGCCAGCAGTTTATTAGGGGGATACTATGGCTACACCTTC. Amino acids: CASSLLGGYYGYTF.

This chain uses TRBV4-3 with TRBJ2-5, with 9 bases fitting TRBD2. The ends lost 0 bases at V and 6 bases at J; junction bases unmatched: 14. CDR3 length equals 18 residues. Germline V CDR1 and CDR2: LGHNA, YSLEER. The CDR3 reads CASSQDWYAGGPGKTQYF. In DNA form, the CDR3 reads TGCGCCAGCAGCCAAGATTGGTACGCGGGAGGGCCGGGAAAGACCCAGTACTTC.